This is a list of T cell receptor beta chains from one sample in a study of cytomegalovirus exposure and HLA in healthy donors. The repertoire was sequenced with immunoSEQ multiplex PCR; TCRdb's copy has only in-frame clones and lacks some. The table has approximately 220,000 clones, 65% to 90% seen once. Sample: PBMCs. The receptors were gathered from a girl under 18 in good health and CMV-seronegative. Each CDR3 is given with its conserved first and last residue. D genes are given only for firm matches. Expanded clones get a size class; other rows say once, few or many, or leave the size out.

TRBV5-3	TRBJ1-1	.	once	CARSYLSKGEDTEAFF	TGTGCCAGAAGCTACCTGTCTAAAGGGGAGGACACTGAAGCTTTCTTT
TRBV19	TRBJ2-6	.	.	CASTLGGANVLTF	TGTGCCAGTACCCTGGGCGGGGCCAACGTCCTGACTTTC
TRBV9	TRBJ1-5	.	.	CASSAGRDSNQPQHF	TGTGCCAGCAGCGCTGGGAGGGACAGCAATCAGCCCCAGCATTTT
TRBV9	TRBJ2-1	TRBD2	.	CASSVEIAGNEQFF	TGTGCCAGCAGCGTAGAAATAGCGGGCAATGAGCAGTTCTTC
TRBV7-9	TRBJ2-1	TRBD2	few	CASSLTSGRALNEQFF	TGTGCCAGCAGCTTGACTAGCGGGAGGGCGTTGAATGAGCAGTTCTTC
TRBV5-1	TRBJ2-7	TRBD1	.	CASSLRQGTHSYEQYF	TGCGCCAGCAGCCTGAGACAGGGAACACACTCCTACGAGCAGTACTTC
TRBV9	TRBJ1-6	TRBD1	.	CASSVGGQGRSPLHF	TGTGCCAGCAGCGTAGGGGGACAGGGAAGATCACCCCTCCACTTT
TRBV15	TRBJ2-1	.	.	CATTTEWGDEQFF	TGTGCCACCACCACCGAATGGGGCGATGAGCAGTTCTTC
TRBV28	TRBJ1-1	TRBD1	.	CASSPGGRTEAFF	TGTGCCAGCAGTCCAGGGGGCCGGACTGAAGCTTTCTTT
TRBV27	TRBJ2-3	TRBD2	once	CASSLFPGGNQADTQYF	TGTGCCAGCAGTTTATTCCCGGGGGGGAATCAAGCAGATACGCAGTATTTT
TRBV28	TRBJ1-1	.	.	CASSLGLEAFF	TGTGCCAGCAGTTTGGGACTAGAAGCTTTCTTT
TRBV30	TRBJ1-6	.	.	CAWRGQVIDNSPLHF	TGTGCCTGGAGGGGGCAAGTTATAGATAATTCACCCCTCCACTTT
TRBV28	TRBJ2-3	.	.	CASSTYDTQYF	TGTGCCAGCAGTACATACGATACGCAGTATTTT
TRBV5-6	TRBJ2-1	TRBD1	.	CASSPTGSSSYNEQFF	TGTGCCAGCAGCCCGACAGGGTCCAGCTCCTACAATGAGCAGTTCTTC
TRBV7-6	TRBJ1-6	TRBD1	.	CASSLAQGPNSPLHF	TGTGCCAGCAGCTTAGCACAGGGGCCAAATTCACCCCTCCACTTT
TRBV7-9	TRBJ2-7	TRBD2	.	CASSSGGGVYEQYF	TGTGCCAGCAGCTCGGGGGGTGGGGTCTACGAGCAGTACTTC
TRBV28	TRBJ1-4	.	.	CASSSLSATNEKLFF	TGTGCCAGCAGTTCCCTAAGTGCAACTAATGAAAAACTGTTTTTT
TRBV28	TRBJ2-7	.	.	CASSLRGRAGRYEQYF	TGTGCCAGCAGTTTAAGGGGGAGGGCGGGACGCTACGAGCAGTACTTC
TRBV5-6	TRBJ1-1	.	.	CASSLQGWGTEAFF	TGTGCCAGCAGCCTACAGGGCTGGGGCACTGAAGCTTTCTTT
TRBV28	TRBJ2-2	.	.	CASSAGELFF	TGTGCCAGCAGCGCCGGGGAGCTGTTTTTT
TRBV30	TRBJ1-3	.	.	CAWSFTGGNTIYF	TGTGCCTGGAGCTTCACAGGGGGAAACACCATATATTTT
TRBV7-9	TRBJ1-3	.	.	CASSLSTSGNTIYF	TGTGCCAGCAGCTTATCTACCTCTGGAAACACCATATATTTT
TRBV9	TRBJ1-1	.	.	CASSTRDTEAFF	TGTGCCAGCAGCACCCGAGACACTGAAGCTTTCTTT
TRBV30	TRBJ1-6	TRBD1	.	CAWIGQGNSPLHF	TGTGCCTGGATTGGACAGGGAAACTCACCCCTCCACTTT
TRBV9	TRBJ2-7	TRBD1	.	CASSSRDRGVYEQYF	TGTGCCAGCAGCTCAAGGGACAGGGGTGTCTACGAGCAGTACTTC
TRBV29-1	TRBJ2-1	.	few	CEVIVYNEQFF	TGCGAGGTAATAGTTTACAATGAGCAGTTCTTC
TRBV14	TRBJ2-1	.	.	CASSQDKAGRYNEQFF	TGTGCCAGCAGCCAAGATAAGGCGGGGCGCTACAATGAGCAGTTCTTC
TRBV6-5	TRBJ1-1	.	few	CASRGGGGFIF	TGTGCCAGCAGGGGTGGTGGGGGGTTCATCTTT
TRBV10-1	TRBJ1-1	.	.	CASSESKEGNTEAFF	TGCGCCAGCAGTGAGTCAAAAGAGGGGAACACTGAAGCTTTCTTT
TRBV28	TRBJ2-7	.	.	CASLGQGPSSYEQYF	TGTGCCAGCCTGGGGCAGGGTCCCAGCTCCTACGAGCAGTACTTC
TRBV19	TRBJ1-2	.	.	CASSIVRGGYTF	TGTGCCAGTAGTATAGTACGAGGTGGCTACACCTTC
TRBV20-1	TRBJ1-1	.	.	CSAQMNTEAFF	TGCAGTGCTCAGATGAACACTGAAGCTTTCTTT
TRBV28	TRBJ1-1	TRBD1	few	CASSFGQGPEAFF	TGTGCCAGCAGTTTCGGACAGGGTCCTGAAGCTTTCTTT
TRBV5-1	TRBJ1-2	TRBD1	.	CASSSGQGTYGYTF	TGCGCCAGCAGCTCGGGACAGGGCACCTATGGCTACACCTTC
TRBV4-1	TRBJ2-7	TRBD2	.	CASSQDRGAYEQYF	TGCGCCAGCAGCCAAGATCGGGGGGCCTACGAGCAGTACTTC
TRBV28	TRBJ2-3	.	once	CASSLRAGPTDTQYF	TGTGCCAGCAGTTTACGAGCGGGCCCCACAGATACGCAGTATTTT
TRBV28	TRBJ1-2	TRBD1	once	CASNPGGAIPNYGYTF	TGTGCCAGCAACCCAGGGGGCGCGATTCCTAACTATGGCTACACCTTC
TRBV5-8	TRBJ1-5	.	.	CASSPGQFLSNQPQHF	TGTGCCAGCAGCCCCGGACAGTTCCTGAGCAATCAGCCCCAGCATTTT
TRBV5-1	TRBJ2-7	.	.	CASSLLAGGPTIYEQYF	TGCGCCAGCAGCTTGTTGGCAGGTGGTCCGACGATCTACGAGCAGTACTTC
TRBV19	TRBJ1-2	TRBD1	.	CASSMVRGTANYGYTF	TGTGCCAGTAGTATGGTCAGGGGGACCGCTAACTATGGCTACACCTTC
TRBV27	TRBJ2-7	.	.	CASRTTSGYEQYF	TGTGCCAGCAGGACTACAAGCGGATACGAGCAGTACTTC
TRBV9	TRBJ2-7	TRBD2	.	CASSVGASGSKGYEQYF	TGTGCCAGCAGCGTAGGGGCTAGCGGGAGTAAGGGGTACGAGCAGTACTTC
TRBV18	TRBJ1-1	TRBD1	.	CASCGQDRPTEAFF	TGTGCCAGCTGTGGACAGGACCGCCCCACTGAAGCTTTCTTT